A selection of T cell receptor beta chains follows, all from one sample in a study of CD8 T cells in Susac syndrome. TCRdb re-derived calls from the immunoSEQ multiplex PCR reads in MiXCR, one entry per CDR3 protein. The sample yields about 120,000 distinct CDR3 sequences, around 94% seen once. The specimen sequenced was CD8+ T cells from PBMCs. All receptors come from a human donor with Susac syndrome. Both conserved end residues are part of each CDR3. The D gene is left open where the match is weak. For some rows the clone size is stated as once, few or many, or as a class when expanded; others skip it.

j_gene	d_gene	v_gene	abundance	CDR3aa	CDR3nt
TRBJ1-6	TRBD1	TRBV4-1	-	CASSPGGVGTPLHF	TGCGCCAGCAGCCCAGGGGGTGTAGGAACACCCCTCCACTTT
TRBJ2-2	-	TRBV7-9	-	CASSLVHGELFF	TGTGCCAGCAGCTTAGTTCACGGGGAGCTGTTTTTT
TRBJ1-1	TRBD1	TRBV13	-	CAGGQDLKGAFF	TGTGCCGGAGGACAGGATCTTAAGGGAGCTTTCTTT
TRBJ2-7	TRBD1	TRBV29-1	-	CSAKQGAENYEQYF	TGCAGCGCCAAACAGGGGGCCGAAAACTACGAGCAGTACTTC
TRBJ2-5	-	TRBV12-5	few	CASGQETQYF	TGTGCTTCTGGCCAGGAGACCCAGTACTTC
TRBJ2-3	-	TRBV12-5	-	CASGLEQGVVADTQYF	TGTGCTAGTGGTTTGGAACAGGGAGTGGTCGCAGATACGCAGTATTTT
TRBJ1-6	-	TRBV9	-	CASSPDPQGNSPLHF	TGTGCCAGCAGCCCAGACCCCCAGGGGAACTCACCCCTCCACTTT
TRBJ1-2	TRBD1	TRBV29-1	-	CSVPPDRVYGYTF	TGCAGCGTACCCCCCGACAGGGTCTATGGCTACACCTTC
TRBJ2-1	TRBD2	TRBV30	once	CAWSAGGGEQFF	TGTGCCTGGAGTGCGGGCGGGGGTGAGCAGTTCTTC
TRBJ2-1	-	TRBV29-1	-	CSVERVGGPSNEQFF	TGCAGCGTTGAAAGGGTGGGGGGGCCCTCGAATGAGCAGTTCTTC
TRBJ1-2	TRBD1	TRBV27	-	CASRIIGTAYGYTF	TGTGCCAGCCGAATCATCGGGACAGCTTATGGCTACACCTTC
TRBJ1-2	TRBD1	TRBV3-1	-	CASSQDRSYYGYTF	TGTGCCAGCAGCCAGGACAGGTCTTACTATGGCTACACCTTC
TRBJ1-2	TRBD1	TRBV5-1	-	CASSFDPGQGNYGYTF	TGCGCCAGCAGCTTCGACCCGGGACAGGGAAACTATGGCTACACCTTC
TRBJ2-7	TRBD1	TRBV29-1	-	CSVVLTGLSYEQYF	TGCAGCGTTGTCCTGACAGGGCTATCCTACGAGCAGTACTTC
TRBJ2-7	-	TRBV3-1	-	CASSHLGTRGDEQYF	TGTGCCAGCAGCCACCTGGGCACGCGGGGAGACGAGCAGTACTTC
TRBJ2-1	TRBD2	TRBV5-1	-	CASSLVSGGLDNEQFF	TGCGCCAGCAGCTTGGTATCCGGGGGGTTGGACAATGAGCAGTTCTTC
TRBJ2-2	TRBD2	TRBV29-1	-	CSVEGRPSGEHANTGELFF	TGCAGCGTTGAAGGACGACCTAGCGGGGAACACGCGAACACCGGGGAGCTGTTTTTT
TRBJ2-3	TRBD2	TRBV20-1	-	CSAKTLGLAVTDTQYF	TGCAGTGCTAAGACCTTGGGACTAGCGGTGACAGATACGCAGTATTTT
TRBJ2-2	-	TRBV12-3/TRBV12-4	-	CASSSGTGELFF	TGTGCCAGCAGTTCTGGGACCGGGGAGCTGTTTTTT
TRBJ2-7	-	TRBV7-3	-	CASSLGGAASYEQYF	TGTGCCAGCAGCTTAGGGGGGGCCGCCTCCTACGAGCAGTACTTC
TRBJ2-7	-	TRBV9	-	CASSVDPRTASEQYF	TGTGCCAGCAGCGTAGACCCTAGGACGGCTTCCGAGCAGTACTTC
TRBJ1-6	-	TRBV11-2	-	CASSLENVSPLHF	TGTGCCAGCAGCTTAGAGAACGTCTCACCCCTCCACTTT
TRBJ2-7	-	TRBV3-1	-	CASSQEDGVWLYF	TGTGCCAGCAGCCAAGAGGACGGAGTTTGGTTGTACTTC
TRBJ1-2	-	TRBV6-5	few	CASSYSTGETNYGYTF	TGTGCCAGCAGTTACTCGACGGGGGAGACTAACTATGGCTACACCTTC
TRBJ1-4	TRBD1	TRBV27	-	CASSRQGRHEKLFF	TGTGCCAGCAGCAGACAGGGGCGGCATGAAAAACTGTTTTTT